This T cell receptor (beta chain) was captured in a study of cytomegalovirus exposure and HLA in healthy donors. The V gene end was trimmed by 3 bases and the J gene end by 8 bases; junction bases not matched to a gene: 0. Germline values: CDR1 SGHTA, CDR2 FQGNSA. This CDR3 has 13 amino acids. Turning to this clone: Its antigen remains unidentified.

Whole-study results and caveats: Near-uniform donor sequencing depth was presumed by presence/absence analyses. Sequencing likely caused a cluster of highly shared sequence variants. In terms of immune exposure information, only CMV serostatus was available.

The primer mix had 60 Vbeta and 13 Jbeta primers. Original methodology: Unique TCR beta chains totaled 65 million to 95 million in a later count, with roughly 11 million of them shared. Repertoires were generated with immunoSEQ multiplex PCR, while TCRdb's copy carries only in-frame clones and drops some. For V, J and clone size, that table is used; D and trimming come from the DNA. The repertoire holds about 190,000 clones, with around 88% as singletons. The source material was PBMCs. The clonotype was recovered from a man between 35 and 55 years old in good health and CMV-seropositive. This chain links TRBV7-2 with TRBJ2-1, with 11 bases lining up with TRBD1. Here the CDR3 DNA reads TGTGCCAGCAGCTTGGGACAGGGGGATGAGCAGTTCTTC. It yields the protein CASSLGQGDEQFF.